Below are 19 T cell receptor beta chains sequenced from a single sample in a study of vaccination and CD4 T cells after COVID-19. Regarding treatment: roughly 10-day PBMC culture with coronavirus spike peptide pools or control peptides (ViraFEST assay). Antigens for these TCRs are unknown. Sequencing of DNA taken from cultured CD4+ T cells relied on the Oncomine TCR Beta short-read assay. MiXCR, applied by TCRdb to the PCR reads, yields one record per CDR3 protein. The sample lists 15,000 to 20,000 distinct CDR3 sequences; 43% were seen once. Sequencing input: CD4+ T cells from blood, cultured in vitro. The receptor source for this set is a human donor who had recovered from COVID-19.

This chain connects TRBV18 to TRBJ1-2; D gene uncertain. V was shortened by 2 bases and J by 2 bases, with 12 bases between the two germline ends. Per germline, CDR1 KGHSH and CDR2 LQKENI. The CDR3 is made up of 15 amino acids. CDR3 protein: CASSPSWQLNYGYTF. In DNA form, the CDR3 reads TGTGCCAGCTCACCAAGTTGGCAGCTCAACTATGGCTACACCTTC.

This chain uses TRBV27 with TRBJ1-6; 7 nucleotides agree with TRBD1. Germline V gives CDR1 MNHEY, CDR2 SMNVEV (reference sequence). The ends lost 9 bases at V and 5 bases at J; junction bases unmatched: 10. The CDR3 is 15 residues long. CDR3 nucleotide sequence: TGTGCCAGTTCGGCAGGGGGGCTGAATAATTCACCCCTCCACTTT. The encoded protein is CASSAGGLNNSPLHF.

The CDR3 region has the DNA TGTGCCAGCAGTTTTGGCGGGACGGGCTTGGACTATGGCTACACCTTC. Translation: CASSFGGTGLDYGYTF. The chain joins TRBV27 to TRBJ1-2, with D possibly being TRBD1 (5 bases). CDR3 length: 16 residues. The ends were cut back, 3 bases at V and 3 bases at J, with 17 bases in the middle. From germline, CDR1 is MNHEY and CDR2 SMNVEV (reference sequence).

The CDR3 bases are TGCGCCAGCAGCCAGAGGACAGGGGGTTCCAGAGGTGGCTACACCTTC. Translation: CASSQRTGGSRGGYTF. V usage is TRBV4-3 and J usage is TRBJ1-2, with 10 positions matching TRBD1. Germline CDR1 reads LGHNA; CDR2 reads YSLEER. The CDR3 sequence is 16 residues long. With 3 bases clipped from V and 7 bases from J, the junction kept 11 bases outside the gene matches.

The chain joins TRBV7-2 to TRBJ2-7; D tentatively reads TRBD1 or TRBD2 (5 bases each). Germline CDR1 SGHTA, CDR2 FQGNSA. The CDR3 totals 13 residues. V was shortened by 5 bases and J by 5 bases, with 13 bases between the two germline ends. The CDR3 sequence: CASSRDALNEQYF. CDR3 in DNA: TGTGCCAGCAGCCGGGACGCACTCAACGAGCAGTACTTC.

This clonotype has a single count. Here the CDR3 reads CASSQDPVHTDTQYF. The CDR3 nucleotides read TGTGCCAGCAGCCAAGACCCTGTTCACACAGATACGCAGTATTTT. The rearrangement uses TRBV4-2 and TRBJ2-3; D call uncertain. V shed 0 bases and J shed 2 bases, with 9 bases lying between them. Germline-derived CDR1 and CDR2 are LGHNA and YNFKEQ. This CDR3 spans 15 amino acids.

The table lists this clonotype with a few counts. The genes are TRBV29-1 and TRBJ1-6; D is possibly TRBD1 (5 bases). CDR1 is SQVTM, CDR2 ANQGSEA, per germline. The CDR3 has 13 amino acids. The germline V and J ends were trimmed by 7 bases and 5 bases, with 12 bases remaining between them. Here the CDR3 reads CSATLGDNSPLHF. DNA of the CDR3: TGCAGCGCTACCTTAGGGGATAATTCACCCCTCCACTTT.

This clonotype was recorded a few times. This chain uses TRBV6-5 with TRBJ1-2; D uncertain. In germline, CDR1 is MNHEY, CDR2 SVGAGI. The CDR3 loop spans 14 amino acids. Trimming stripped 2 bases from V and 4 bases from J, with 11 bases between. This CDR3 is CASSYRGGSYGYTF. In DNA, the CDR3 is TGTGCCAGCAGTTACAGAGGAGGGTCCTATGGCTACACCTTC.

This clonotype occurred a few times. This sequence joins TRBV27 and TRBJ2-2, with 7 bases identical to TRBD1. The CDR3 consists of 15 residues. Germline CDR1 is MNHEY and CDR2 is SMNVEV (reference sequence). V dropped 2 bases and J dropped 3; count of bases not matched to a gene: 3. The chain's CDR3 is CASSLLGGDTGELFF. The CDR3 DNA reads as TGTGCCAGCAGTTTACTAGGGGGCGACACCGGGGAGCTGTTTTTT.

The rearrangement links TRBV19 to TRBJ1-5, with TRBD1 matching 10 bases. The CDR3 has 18 residues. The germline V gene encodes CDR1 LNHDA and CDR2 SQIVND (reference sequence). V was clipped by 3 bases and J by 2 bases; unmatched bases: 10. CDR3 in DNA: TGTGCCAGTAGTATCGGGGAAGGACAGGGGGTGGGCAATCAGCCCCAGCATTTT. Its protein is CASSIGEGQGVGNQPQHF.

The rearrangement links TRBV20-1 to TRBJ2-3; 7 bases map to TRBD2. With V trimmed by 6 bases and J by 8 bases, 8 bases remained unmatched. The CDR3 is 12 residues long. The germline CDR1 and CDR2 sequences are DFQATT and SNEGSKA (reference sequence). The CDR3: CSAGGDSATQYF. CDR3 sequence (DNA): TGCAGTGCGGGGGGGGACTCAGCTACGCAGTATTTT.

Only a few counts were recorded for this clonotype. The chain employs TRBV7-9 and TRBJ2-7, with 7 bases identical to TRBD1. The CDR3 sequence is 17 residues long. With 3 bases clipped from V and 2 bases from J, the junction kept 13 bases outside the gene matches. Germline V gene lookup returns CDR1 SEHNR and CDR2 FQNEAQ (reference sequence). CDR3 region: CASSFDYRGQDPYEQYF. The CDR3 nucleotides read TGTGCCAGCAGCTTCGATTACCGTGGACAGGACCCCTACGAGCAGTACTTC.

A few counts support this clonotype. The chain uses TRBV12-3 or TRBV12-4 and TRBJ1-2, with D uncertain. The V end was cut by 5 bases, the J end by 6 bases, with 16 bases between. This CDR3 has 14 amino acids. CDR3 residues: CASSPRPSGNGYTF. DNA for the CDR3: TGTGCCAGCAGTCCTAGGCCGTCGGGGAATGGCTACACCTTC.

The chain has TRBV21-1 and TRBJ2-5; TRBD2, the table's D call, lacks a check against the DNA. TRBV21-1 is reported as a pseudogene. The CDR3 contains 16 residues. The CDR3 coding sequence is TGTGCCAGGGGGACTAGCGGAAATCGGGGCCAAGAGACCCAGTACTTC. It is translated as CARGTSGNRGQETQYF.

The chain combines TRBV14 with TRBJ2-1; D remains unclear. Trimming removed 2 bases from V and 4 bases from J, with 15 bases in between. The germline CDR1 and CDR2 sequences are SGHDN and FVKESK. This CDR3 is built from 16 residues. The CDR3 protein is CASSQQTGVGYNEQFF. The CDR3 DNA reads TGTGCCAGCAGCCAACAAACCGGAGTGGGGTACAATGAGCAGTTCTTC.

The chain employs TRBV12-3 or TRBV12-4 and TRBJ1-5; possibly TRBD1 for D (6 bases). The CDR3 runs 13 residues. Trimming cost V 5 bases and J 6 bases, with 11 bases left between them. The CDR3 DNA follows: TGTGCCAGCAGTGAGAACAGGGTTCAGCCCCAGCATTTT. Its translation: CASSENRVQPQHF.

This chain joins TRBV2 and TRBJ1-5; D ambiguous. Germline values: CDR1 SNHLY, CDR2 FYNNEI. Deletions cut 2 bases from V and 1 base from J, with 6 bases between. CDR3 length: 14 residues. The CDR3 region has the DNA TGTGCCAGCAGTGAAAGCGGGAGCAATCAGCCCCAGCATTTT. Residues: CASSESGSNQPQHF.

The chain recombines TRBV7-2 with TRBJ2-5; 9 bases align to TRBD1. The germline V gene encodes CDR1 SGHTA and CDR2 FQGNSA. V was clipped by 6 bases and J by 9 bases; unmatched bases: 5. The CDR3 runs 12 residues. The CDR3 DNA follows: TGTGCCAGCAGTCAGAACAGGGGGCCCCAGTACTTC. Its protein is CASSQNRGPQYF.

The genes are TRBV7-8 and TRBJ2-3; possible D gene TRBD2, 6 bases. V was cut by 3 bases and J by 0 bases, with 10 bases left in between. From germline, CDR1 is SGHVS and CDR2 FQNEAQ. The CDR3 contains 15 residues. The CDR3 sequence: CASSFGGISTDTQYF. CDR3 DNA sequence: TGTGCCAGCAGCTTTGGCGGGATTAGCACAGATACGCAGTATTTT. The variable domain in full, with the rest retrieved from reference TRBV7-8 and TRBJ2-3, is GAGVSQSPRYKVAKRGQDVALRCDPISGHVSLFWYQQALGQGPEFLTYFQNEAQLDKSGLPSDRFFAERPEGSVSTLKIQRTQQEDSAVYLCASSFGGISTDTQYFGPGTRLTVL.